These 6 T cell receptor beta chains were all obtained from the same sample, sequenced in a study of identical twins. TCRdb reprocessed the 5' RACE reads with MiXCR, giving one entry per CDR3 protein. The sample consists of about 430,000 distinct CDR3 sequences, around a sixth of them appearing once. Input material: naive T cells sorted from blood. The receptors were sampled from a man in his fifties in good health.

This clonotype was counted between two and nine times. The chain joins TRBV10-3 to TRBJ1-5; possible D gene TRBD1, 5 bases. The CDR3 runs 19 residues. V lost 3 bases, J lost 1 base, and 22 bases lay in between. Germline V lookup: CDR1 ENHRY, CDR2 SYGVKD. For the CDR3, the DNA is TGTGCCATCAGTGATCAGCGACAGCAAAAGGGGATGAGCAATCAGCCCCAGCATTTT. Its protein is CAISDQRQQKGMSNQPQHF.

Turning to this clonotype: At one boundary the junction diverges from the germline segment, which might be a read error. This chain links TRBV12-3 or TRBV12-4 with TRBJ2-7; 14 bases are a match to TRBD2. The CDR3 runs to 16 residues. The CDR3 DNA sequence: TGTGCCAGCAGTTTGGGACTAGCGGGAGTCTCCAACGAGCAGTACTTC. Its translation is CASSLGLAGVSNEQYF.

This chain connects TRBV9 to TRBJ2-1; D may be TRBD1 (6 bases). The CDR3 runs to 13 residues. Germline V gives CDR1 SGDLS, CDR2 YYNGEE. Trimming removed 0 bases from V and 9 bases from J, with 10 bases in between. The CDR3 reads CASSVEGDAEQFF. The CDR3 bases are TGTGCCAGCAGCGTAGAGGGGGATGCTGAGCAGTTCTTC.

This clonotype was recorded many times. The chain combines TRBV7-2 with TRBJ2-5; D gene uncertain. The CDR3 sequence is 14 residues long. V lost 3 bases, J lost 2 bases, and 10 bases lay in between. The germline V gene encodes CDR1 SGHTA and CDR2 FQGNSA. The CDR3 sequence is CASSFYNLQETQYF. For the CDR3, the DNA is TGTGCCAGCAGCTTTTACAATCTACAAGAGACCCAGTACTTC.

The gene calls are TRBV29-1 and TRBJ2-7; D is undetermined. Trimming stripped 3 bases from V and 2 bases from J, with 8 bases between. CDR1 and CDR2 (germline): SQVTM, ANQGSEA. The CDR3 extends over 12 amino acids. The CDR3 DNA follows: TGCAGCGTTGAGGGTGCAACCTACGAGCAGTACTTC. Its translation is CSVEGATYEQYF.

This chain joins TRBV9 and TRBJ2-1; TRBD1 matches at 11 bases. V shed 3 bases and J 6 bases; nucleotides not matched to a gene: 2. CDR3 length equals 14 residues. From germline, CDR1 is SGDLS and CDR2 YYNGEE. CDR3 sequence: CASSAGTGGNEQFF. For the CDR3, the DNA is TGTGCCAGCAGCGCCGGGACAGGGGGCAATGAGCAGTTCTTC.